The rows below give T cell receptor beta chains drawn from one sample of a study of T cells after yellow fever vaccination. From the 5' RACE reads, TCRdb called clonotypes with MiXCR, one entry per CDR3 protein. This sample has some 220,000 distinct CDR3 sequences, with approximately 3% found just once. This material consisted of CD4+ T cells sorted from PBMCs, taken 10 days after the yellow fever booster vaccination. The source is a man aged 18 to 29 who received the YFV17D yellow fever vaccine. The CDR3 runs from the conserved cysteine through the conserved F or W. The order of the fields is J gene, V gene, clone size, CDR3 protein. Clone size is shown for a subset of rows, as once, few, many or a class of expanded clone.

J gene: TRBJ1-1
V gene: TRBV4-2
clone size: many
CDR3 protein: CASSHIRDRVSGTEAFF

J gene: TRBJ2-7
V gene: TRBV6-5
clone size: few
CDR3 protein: CASSYGSRGEQYF

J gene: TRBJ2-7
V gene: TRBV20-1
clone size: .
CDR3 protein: CSARDSGGPAYEQYF

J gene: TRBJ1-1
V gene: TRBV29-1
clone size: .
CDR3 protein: CSVNRGATAEAFF

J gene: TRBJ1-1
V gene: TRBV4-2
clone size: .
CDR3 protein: CASSQGTVPAEAFF

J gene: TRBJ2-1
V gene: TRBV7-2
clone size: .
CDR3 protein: CASSPHRDRVGDEQFF

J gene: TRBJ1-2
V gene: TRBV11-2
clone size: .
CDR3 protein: CASSFRQGRNGYTF

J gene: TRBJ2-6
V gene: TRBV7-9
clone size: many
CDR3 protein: CASSPVGSGANVLTF

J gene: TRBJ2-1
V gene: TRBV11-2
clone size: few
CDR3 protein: CASSPRAGGPVGEQFF

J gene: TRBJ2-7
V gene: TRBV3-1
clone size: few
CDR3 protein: CASSRQGKDPYEQYF

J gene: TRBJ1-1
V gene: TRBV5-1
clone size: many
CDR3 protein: CASSFTPGDTEAFF

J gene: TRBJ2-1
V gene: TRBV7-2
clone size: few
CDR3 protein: CASSPPGQGYNEQFF

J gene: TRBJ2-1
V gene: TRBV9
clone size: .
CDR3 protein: CASSYPEGNNEQFF

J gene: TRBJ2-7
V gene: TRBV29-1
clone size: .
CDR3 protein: CSVEPTSGSSYEQYF

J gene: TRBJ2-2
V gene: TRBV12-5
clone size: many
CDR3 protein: CASGLVREGTNTGELFF

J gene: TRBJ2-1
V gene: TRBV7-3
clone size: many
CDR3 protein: CASSPGGDQYNEQFF

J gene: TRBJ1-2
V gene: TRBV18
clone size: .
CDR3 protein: CASSLRTVGGYTF

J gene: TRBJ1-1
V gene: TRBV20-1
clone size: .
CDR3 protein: CSARDRRKGANTEAFF

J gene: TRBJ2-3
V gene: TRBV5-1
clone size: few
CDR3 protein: CASSSRPRGSPDTQYF

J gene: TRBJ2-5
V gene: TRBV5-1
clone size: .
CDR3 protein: CASSRTGPDQETQYF

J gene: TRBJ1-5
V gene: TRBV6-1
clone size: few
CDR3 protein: CASVGAWGNQPQHF

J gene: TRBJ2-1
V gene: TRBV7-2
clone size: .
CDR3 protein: CASSLVPGTVLQFF

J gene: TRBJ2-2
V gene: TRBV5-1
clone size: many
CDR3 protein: CASSLVGRPVTGELFF

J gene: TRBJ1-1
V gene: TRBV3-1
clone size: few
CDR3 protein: CASSQHGQFGAFF

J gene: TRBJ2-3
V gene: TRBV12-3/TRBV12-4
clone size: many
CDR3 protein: CASSSLAGSTDTQYF

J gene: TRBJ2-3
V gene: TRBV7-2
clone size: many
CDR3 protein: CASSPRAGGDTQYF

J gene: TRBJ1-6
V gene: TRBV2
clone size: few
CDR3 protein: CASSGQGEPLHF

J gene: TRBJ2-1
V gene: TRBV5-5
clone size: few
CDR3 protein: CASSLVLQRDFF

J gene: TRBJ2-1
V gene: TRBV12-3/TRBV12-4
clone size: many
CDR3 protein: CASRGGLAGSGEQFF

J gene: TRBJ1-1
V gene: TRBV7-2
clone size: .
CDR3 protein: CASSLYFGGMNTEAFF

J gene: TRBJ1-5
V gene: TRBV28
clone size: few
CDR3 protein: CASSLPPGALVNF

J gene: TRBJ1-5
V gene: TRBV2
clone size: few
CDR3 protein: CASSEQSAGGQPQHF

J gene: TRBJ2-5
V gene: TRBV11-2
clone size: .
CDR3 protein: CASSLERGQETQYF

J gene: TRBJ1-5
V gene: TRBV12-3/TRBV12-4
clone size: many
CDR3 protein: CASSSQGYQPQHF

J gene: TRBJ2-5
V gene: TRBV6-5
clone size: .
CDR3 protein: CASSGVEETQYF

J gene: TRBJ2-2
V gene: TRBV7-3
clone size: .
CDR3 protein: CASSPRLADTGELFF

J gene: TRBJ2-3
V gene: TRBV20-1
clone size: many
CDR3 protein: CSATHGPLSSDTQYF

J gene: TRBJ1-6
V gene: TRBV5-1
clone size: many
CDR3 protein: CASSLDGGVGNSPLHF

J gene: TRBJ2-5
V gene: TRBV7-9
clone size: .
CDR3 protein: CASSERGEETQYF

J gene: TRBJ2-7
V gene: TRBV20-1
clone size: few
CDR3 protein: CSARPGTREQYF

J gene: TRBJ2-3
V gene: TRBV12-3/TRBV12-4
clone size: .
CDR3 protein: CASSFSYTPTDTQYF

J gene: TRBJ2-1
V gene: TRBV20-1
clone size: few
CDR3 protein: CSAIRRGGYNEQFF

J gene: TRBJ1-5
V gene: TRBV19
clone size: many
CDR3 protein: CASRGGLNQPQHF

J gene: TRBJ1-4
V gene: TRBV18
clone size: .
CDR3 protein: CASSPEGTEKLFF

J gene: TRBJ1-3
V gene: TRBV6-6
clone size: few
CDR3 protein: CASSQPAGPQGNTIYF